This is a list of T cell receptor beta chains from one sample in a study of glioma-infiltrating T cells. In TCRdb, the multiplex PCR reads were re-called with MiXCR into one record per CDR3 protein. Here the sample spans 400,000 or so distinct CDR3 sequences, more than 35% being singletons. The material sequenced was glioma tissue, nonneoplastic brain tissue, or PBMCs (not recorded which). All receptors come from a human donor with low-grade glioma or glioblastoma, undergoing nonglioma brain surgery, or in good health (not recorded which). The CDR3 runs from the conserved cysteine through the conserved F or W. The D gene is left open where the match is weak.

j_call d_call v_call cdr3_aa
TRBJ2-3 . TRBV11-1 CASSLLGGDPSTDTQYF
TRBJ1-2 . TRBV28 CASSLQGTYGYTF
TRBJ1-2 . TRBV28 CASSLHRGYGYTF
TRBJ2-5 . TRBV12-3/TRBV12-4 CASSRRTVKETQYF
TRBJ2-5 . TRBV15 CATSRASGFTETQYF
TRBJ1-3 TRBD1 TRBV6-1 CASSDRVSGNTIYF
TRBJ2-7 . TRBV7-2 CASSLRGRVEDEQYF
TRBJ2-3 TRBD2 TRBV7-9 CASSLTASGSTDTQYF
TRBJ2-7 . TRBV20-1 CSARVGRIFSYEQYF
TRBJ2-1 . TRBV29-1 CSVGYGSNEQFF
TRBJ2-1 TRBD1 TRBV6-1 CASMGQVTYNEQFF
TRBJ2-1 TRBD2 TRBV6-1 CASSALGLAGEDEQFF
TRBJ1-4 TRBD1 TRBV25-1 CASSPRTGEGEKLFF
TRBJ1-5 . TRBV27 CASRDRDTGPQHF
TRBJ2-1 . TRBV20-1 CSAPRDLIYNEQFF
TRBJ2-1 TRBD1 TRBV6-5 CASSYSGQGENEQFF
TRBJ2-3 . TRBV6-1 CASSERSAPTDTQYF
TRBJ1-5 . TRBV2 CASSRSWGNQPQHF
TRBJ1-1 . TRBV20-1 CSARRVQGEAFF
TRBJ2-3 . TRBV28 CASSFPQLTSTDTQYF
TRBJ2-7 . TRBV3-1 CASSSRGASSNYEQYF
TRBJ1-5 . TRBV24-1 CAIGPGRSNQPQHF
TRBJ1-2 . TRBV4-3 CASSQEWGGKGYGYTF
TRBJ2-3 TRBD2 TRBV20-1 CSASLGGQGTQYF
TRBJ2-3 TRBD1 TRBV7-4 CASSSDRGPSSTDTQYF
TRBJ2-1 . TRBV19 CASSISGGPYNEQFF
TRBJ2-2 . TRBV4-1 CASSQDGGLRHFTGELFF
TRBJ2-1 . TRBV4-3 CASSHLRQGTRINEQFF
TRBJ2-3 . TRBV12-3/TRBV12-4 CASSSRGPSTDTQYF
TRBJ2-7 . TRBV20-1 CSASLGVAYEQYF
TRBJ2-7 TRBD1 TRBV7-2 CASSSPGQSSPYEQYF
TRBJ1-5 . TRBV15 CATSRELGGGQPQHF
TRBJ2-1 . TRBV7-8 CASSPGVWDEQFF
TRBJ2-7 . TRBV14 CASSLRQQSYEQYF